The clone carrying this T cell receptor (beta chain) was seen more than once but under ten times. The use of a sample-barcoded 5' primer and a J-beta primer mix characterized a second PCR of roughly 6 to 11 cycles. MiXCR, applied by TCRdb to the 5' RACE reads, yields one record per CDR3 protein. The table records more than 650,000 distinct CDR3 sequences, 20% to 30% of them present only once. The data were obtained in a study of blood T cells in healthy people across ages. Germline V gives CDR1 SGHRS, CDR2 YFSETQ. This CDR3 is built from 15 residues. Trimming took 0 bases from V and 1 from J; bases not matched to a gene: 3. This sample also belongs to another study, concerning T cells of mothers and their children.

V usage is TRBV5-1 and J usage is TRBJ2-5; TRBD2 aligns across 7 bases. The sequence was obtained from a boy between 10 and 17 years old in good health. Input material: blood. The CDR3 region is CASSLEPGGQETQYF. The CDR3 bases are TGCGCCAGCAGCTTGGAGCCGGGGGGCCAAGAGACCCAGTACTTC.